This T cell receptor beta chain was sequenced for a study of cytomegalovirus exposure and HLA in healthy donors. V lost 5 bases and J 6 bases, leaving 8 bases between the germline ends. The CDR3 contains 11 residues. Germline V gives CDR1 ENHRY, CDR2 SYGVKD. Vbeta (60) and Jbeta (13) primers were used in the PCR. Sequencing was performed with immunoSEQ multiplex PCR; in TCRdb, only in-frame clones are kept and a portion is missing. This table has some 45,000 clones, 72% appearing once. This receptor was identified in a man under 40 in good health and CMV-seronegative. Sequencing was done on a sample of PBMCs. This sequence joins TRBV10-3 and TRBJ2-7; D possibly corresponds to TRBD2 (5 bases). CDR3 coding DNA: TGTGCCATCAGTCCTAGCTCCGAGCAGTACTTC. Translation gives CAISPSSEQYF.